Presented here are 5 T cell receptor beta chains from one specimen sequenced in a study of shared clonotypes between healthy human individuals. Naive CD8 cells were CD45RO-negative, positively selected for CCR7, excluding terminally differentiated effector memory CD45RA+ cells. TCRdb's table, derived via immunoSEQ multiplex PCR, lists solely in-frame clones and lacks some. The data hold about 2.1 million clones, with about 92% observed a single time. The specimen sequenced was naive CD8+ T cells from PBMCs. The receptors originated from a man between 18 and 29 years old in good health. Some clones in this sample may be carry-over from other donors' samples.

On this clone itself: Other DNA sequences in this specimen translate into the identical CDR3. The chain employs TRBV7-9 and TRBJ2-1; 9 bases map to TRBD2. The germline V gene encodes CDR1 SEHNR and CDR2 FQNEAQ (reference sequence). J lost 4 bases, V lost 1 base, and 2 bases had no gene match. CDR3 length equals 15 residues. This chain's CDR3 is CASSLELAGYNEQFF. DNA for the CDR3: TGTGCCAGCAGCTTAGAACTAGCGGGTTACAATGAGCAGTTCTTC.

The chain is built from TRBV19 and TRBJ2-7; D is perhaps TRBD1 (6 bases). This CDR3 is 15 amino acids long. Germline V gene data show CDR1 as LNHDA and CDR2 as SQIVND (reference sequence). V gave up 5 bases and J gave up 6 bases, with 20 bases separating them. The CDR3 is CASSPLEQGFREQYF. Here the CDR3 DNA reads TGTGCCAGTAGTCCTCTGGAACAGGGCTTTCGCGAGCAGTACTTC.

With respect to this clone: The sample contains more than one DNA sequence encoding this CDR3. The rearrangement joins TRBV27 to TRBJ1-1; perhaps TRBD1 as D (6 bases). This CDR3 comprises 14 residues. The V gene lost 2 bases and the J gene lost 0 bases, with 7 bases spanning the gap. Germline assignment: CDR1 MNHEY and CDR2 SMNVEV (reference sequence). The CDR3 reads CASSLGGLNTEAFF. The CDR3 DNA is TGTGCCAGCAGTTTAGGGGGCCTGAACACTGAAGCTTTCTTT.

The rearrangement uses TRBV13 and TRBJ2-1; D might be TRBD2 (6 bases). The CDR3 has 18 residues. The V and J ends lost 3 bases and 0 bases respectively, with 18 bases between them. Germline assignment: CDR1 PRHDT and CDR2 FYEKMQ (reference sequence). The CDR3 DNA follows: TGTGCCAGCAGCTTTAAGGGGAGTAGCGGAGGCTCCTACAATGAGCAGTTCTTC. This sequence encodes CASSFKGSSGGSYNEQFF.

The chain is built from TRBV2 and TRBJ2-1; maybe TRBD1 (5 bases). The CDR3 extends over 14 amino acids. The germline gives CDR1 SNHLY, CDR2 FYNNEI. V lost 7 bases, J lost 4 bases, and 14 bases lay in between. In nucleotides, the CDR3 is TGTGCCAGCATAGGCGCAGGGTCTTACAATGAGCAGTTCTTC. Its translation is CASIGAGSYNEQFF.